The 5 T cell receptor beta chains reported below all come from one sample, sequenced in a study of cytomegalovirus exposure and HLA in healthy donors (TCRdb year 2017). Library prep was done by the immunoSEQ multiplex PCR assay. A mixture of 60 forward primers for TCR Vbeta segments and 13 reverse primers for TCR Jbeta segments was used in the multiplex PCR. Entries here come from immuneACCESS through TCRdb and include only in-frame sequences with V and J called. Some clones fail to appear in such tables; in the studies checked, an unresolved V gene covers under half of the shortfall, and the cause of the remainder is unknown. Within this sample are 150,000 to 200,000 clones, with about 77% of them counted one time only. The ten largest account for about 5.6% of the sample. The sequencing sample was made of PBMCs. These receptors originate from a woman aged 25 to 39 in good health and CMV-seropositive.

The chain combines TRBV27 with TRBJ1-6; 11 nucleotides line up with TRBD1. Germline V CDR1 and CDR2: MNHEY, SMNVEV (reference sequence). After removal of 5 bases from V and 6 bases from J, the junction contained 12 bases not matched to a gene. CDR3 length equals 18 residues. CDR3 amino acids: CASSIVFGQGAGNSPLHF. In DNA form, the CDR3 reads TGTGCCAGCAGTATCGTATTCGGACAGGGGGCCGGTAATTCACCCCTCCACTTT.

Turning to this clone: At one boundary the junction diverges from the germline segment, which might be a read error. V and J are TRBV6-1 and TRBJ2-3, with D hard to call. The CDR3 spans 14 residues. Germline CDR1 MNHNS, CDR2 SASEGT. The CDR3 protein is CASSDAAPTDTQYF. CDR3 nucleotide sequence: TGTGCCAGCAGTGACGCAGCACCCACAGATACGCAATATTTT.

This chain links TRBV27 with TRBJ2-7; no reliable D call. Trimming removed 2 bases at V and 6 bases at J, with 11 bases between. The CDR3 covers 13 residues. Germline CDR1 MNHEY, CDR2 SMNVEV (reference sequence). The CDR3 here is CASSLSPVIEQYF. The DNA for the CDR3 is TGTGCCAGCAGTTTAAGTCCGGTGATCGAGCAGTACTTC.

The CDR3 coding sequence is TGTGCCAGTAGTGGGACAGTCGTTGGAAAACTGTTTTTT. Its protein product is CASSGTVVGKLFF. This rearrangement joins TRBV19 to TRBJ1-4, with TRBD1 identical over 7 bases. Germline V CDR1 and CDR2: LNHDA, SQIVND (reference sequence). The CDR3 has 13 residues. The ends lost 5 bases at V and 10 bases at J; junction bases unmatched: 7.

This chain connects TRBV11-3 to TRBJ2-7; D is possibly TRBD2 (6 bases). CDR3 length: 14 amino acids. V lost 5 bases to trimming and J lost 0 bases, with 11 bases between them. Germline-derived CDR1 and CDR2 are SGHNT and YENEEA. CDR3 region: CASSRSSDSYEQYF. CDR3 in DNA: TGTGCCAGCAGCCGCTCTAGCGACTCCTACGAGCAGTACTTC.